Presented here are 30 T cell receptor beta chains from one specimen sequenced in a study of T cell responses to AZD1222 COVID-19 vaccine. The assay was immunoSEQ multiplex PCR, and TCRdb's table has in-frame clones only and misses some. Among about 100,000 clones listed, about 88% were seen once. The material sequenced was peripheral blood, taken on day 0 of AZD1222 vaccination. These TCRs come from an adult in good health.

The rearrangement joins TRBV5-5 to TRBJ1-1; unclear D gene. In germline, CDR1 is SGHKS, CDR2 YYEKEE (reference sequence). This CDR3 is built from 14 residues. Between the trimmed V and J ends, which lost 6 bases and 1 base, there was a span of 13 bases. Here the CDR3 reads CASTREGRNTEAFF. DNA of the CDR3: TGTGCCAGCACCCGGGAAGGGAGGAACACTGAAGCTTTCTTT.

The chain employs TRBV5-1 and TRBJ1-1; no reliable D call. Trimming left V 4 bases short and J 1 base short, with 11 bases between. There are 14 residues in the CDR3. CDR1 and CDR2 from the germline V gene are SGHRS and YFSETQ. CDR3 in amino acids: CASSPMLGNTEAFF. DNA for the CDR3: TGCGCCAGCAGCCCGATGTTGGGGAACACTGAAGCTTTCTTT. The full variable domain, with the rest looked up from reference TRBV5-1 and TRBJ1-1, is KAGVTQTPRYLIKTRGQQVTLSCSPISGHRSVSWYQQTPGQGLQFLFEYFSETQRNKGNFPGRFSGRQFSNSRSEMNVSTLELGDSALYLCASSPMLGNTEAFFGQGTRLTVV.

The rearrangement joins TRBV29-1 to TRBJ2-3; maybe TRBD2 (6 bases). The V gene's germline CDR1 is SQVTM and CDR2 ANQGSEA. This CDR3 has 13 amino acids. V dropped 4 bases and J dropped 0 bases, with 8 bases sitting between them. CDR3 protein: CSVGTTSTDTQYF. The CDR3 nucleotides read TGCAGCGTTGGGACTACTAGCACAGATACGCAGTATTTT.

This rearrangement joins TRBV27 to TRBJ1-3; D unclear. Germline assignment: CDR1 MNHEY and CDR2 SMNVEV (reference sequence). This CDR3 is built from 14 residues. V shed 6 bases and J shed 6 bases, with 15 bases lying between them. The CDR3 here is CASRGGGSANTIYF. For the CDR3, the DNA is TGTGCCAGCAGGGGAGGAGGCTCGGCAAACACCATATATTTT.

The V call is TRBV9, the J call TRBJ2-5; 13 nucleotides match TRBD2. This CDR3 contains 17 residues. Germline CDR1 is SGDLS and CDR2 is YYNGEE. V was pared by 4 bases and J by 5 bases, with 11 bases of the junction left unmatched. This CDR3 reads CASSPRTTSGGMETQYF. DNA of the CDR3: TGTGCCAGCAGCCCACGGACGACTAGCGGGGGGATGGAGACCCAGTACTTC.

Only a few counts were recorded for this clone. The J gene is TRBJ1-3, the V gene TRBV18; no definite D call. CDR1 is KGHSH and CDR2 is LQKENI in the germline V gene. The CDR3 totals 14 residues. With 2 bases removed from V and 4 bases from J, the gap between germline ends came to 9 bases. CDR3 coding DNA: TGTGCCAGCTCACCAGAGGGATACGGAAACACCATATATTTT. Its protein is CASSPEGYGNTIYF.

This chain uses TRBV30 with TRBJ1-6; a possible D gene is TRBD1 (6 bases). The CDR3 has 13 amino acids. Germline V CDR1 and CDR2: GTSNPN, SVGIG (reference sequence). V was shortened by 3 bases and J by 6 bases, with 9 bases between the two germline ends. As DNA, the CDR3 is TGTGCCTGGAGCGGACAGCGTAATTCACCCCTCCACTTT. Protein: CAWSGQRNSPLHF.

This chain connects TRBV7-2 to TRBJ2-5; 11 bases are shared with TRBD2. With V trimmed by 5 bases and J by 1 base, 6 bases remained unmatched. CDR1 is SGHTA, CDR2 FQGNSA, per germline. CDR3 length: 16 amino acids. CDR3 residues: CASSTSGRPPQETQYF. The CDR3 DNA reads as TGTGCCAGCAGCACTAGCGGGAGACCCCCCCAAGAGACCCAGTACTTC.

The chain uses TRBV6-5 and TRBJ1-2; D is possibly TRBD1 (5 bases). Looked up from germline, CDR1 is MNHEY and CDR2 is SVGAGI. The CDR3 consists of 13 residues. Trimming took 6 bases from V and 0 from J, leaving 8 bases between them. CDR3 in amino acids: CASRRTTNYGYTF. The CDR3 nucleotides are TGTGCCAGCAGACGGACAACTAACTATGGCTACACCTTC.

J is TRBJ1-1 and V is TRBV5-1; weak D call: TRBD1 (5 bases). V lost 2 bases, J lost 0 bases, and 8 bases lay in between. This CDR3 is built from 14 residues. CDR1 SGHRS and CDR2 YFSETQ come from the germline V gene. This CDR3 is CASSLGALNTEAFF. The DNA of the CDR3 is TGCGCCAGCAGCTTAGGGGCTCTGAACACTGAAGCTTTCTTT.

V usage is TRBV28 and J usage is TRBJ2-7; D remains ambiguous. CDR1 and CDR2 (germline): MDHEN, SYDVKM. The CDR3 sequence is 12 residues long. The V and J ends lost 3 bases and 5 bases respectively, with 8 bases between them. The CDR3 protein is CASSFRNHEQYF. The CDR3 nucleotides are TGTGCCAGCAGTTTCCGCAACCACGAGCAGTACTTC.

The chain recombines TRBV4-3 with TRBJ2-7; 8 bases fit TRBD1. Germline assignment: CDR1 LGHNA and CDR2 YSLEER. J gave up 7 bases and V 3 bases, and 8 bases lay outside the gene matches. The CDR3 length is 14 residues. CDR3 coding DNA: TGCGCCAGCAGCCATGGGCAGGGGGCGGGTGAGCAGTACTTC. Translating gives CASSHGQGAGEQYF.

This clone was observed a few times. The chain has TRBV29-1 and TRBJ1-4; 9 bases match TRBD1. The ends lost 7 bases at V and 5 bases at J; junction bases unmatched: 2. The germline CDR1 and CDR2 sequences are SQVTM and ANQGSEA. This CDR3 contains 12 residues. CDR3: CSAGQGNEKLFF. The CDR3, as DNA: TGCAGCGCAGGACAGGGGAATGAAAAACTGTTTTTT.

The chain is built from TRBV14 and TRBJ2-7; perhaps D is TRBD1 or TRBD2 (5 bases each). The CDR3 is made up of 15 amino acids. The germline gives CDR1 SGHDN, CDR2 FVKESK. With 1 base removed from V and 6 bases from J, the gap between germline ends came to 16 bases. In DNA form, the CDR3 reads TGTGCCAGCAGCCAAGTTCACAGTCGGGACGCCGAGCAGTACTTC. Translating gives CASSQVHSRDAEQYF.

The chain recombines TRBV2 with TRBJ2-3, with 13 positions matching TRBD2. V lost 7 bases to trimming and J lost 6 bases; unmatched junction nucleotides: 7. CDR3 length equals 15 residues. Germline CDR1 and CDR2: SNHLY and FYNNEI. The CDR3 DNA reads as TGTGCCAGCACTAGACTAGCGGGGGGCTCGGATACGCAGTATTTT. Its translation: CASTRLAGGSDTQYF.

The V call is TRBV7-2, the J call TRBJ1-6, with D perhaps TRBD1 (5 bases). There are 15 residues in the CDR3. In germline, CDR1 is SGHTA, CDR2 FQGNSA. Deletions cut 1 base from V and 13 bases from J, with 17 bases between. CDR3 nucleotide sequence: TGTGCCAGCAGCTTAGACGGGGGAGGGCTCAGTCCCCTCCACTTT. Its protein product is CASSLDGGGLSPLHF.

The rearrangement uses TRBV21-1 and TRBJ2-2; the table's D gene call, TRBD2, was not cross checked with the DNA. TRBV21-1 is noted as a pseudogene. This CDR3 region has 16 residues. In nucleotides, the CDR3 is TGTGCCAGCAGCAAAGAGGCGCGGTCGAACACCGGGGAGCTGTTTTTT. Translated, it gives CASSKEARSNTGELFF.

CDR3 residues: CASSEGRGLWEQYF. CDR3 nucleotides: TGTGCCAGCAGTGAAGGCAGGGGGCTATGGGAGCAGTACTTC. The chain employs TRBV2 and TRBJ2-7; 8 bases match TRBD1. V was pared by 1 base and J by 7 bases, with 6 bases of the junction left unmatched. The CDR3 loop spans 14 amino acids. The germline V gene encodes CDR1 SNHLY and CDR2 FYNNEI.

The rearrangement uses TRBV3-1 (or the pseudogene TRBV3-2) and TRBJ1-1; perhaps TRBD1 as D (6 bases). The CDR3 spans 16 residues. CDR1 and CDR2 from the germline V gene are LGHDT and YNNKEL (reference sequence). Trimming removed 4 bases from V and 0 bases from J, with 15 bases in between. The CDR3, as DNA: TGTGCCAGCAGCCTAACCCGACAGGTGATGAACACTGAAGCTTTCTTT. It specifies CASSLTRQVMNTEAFF.

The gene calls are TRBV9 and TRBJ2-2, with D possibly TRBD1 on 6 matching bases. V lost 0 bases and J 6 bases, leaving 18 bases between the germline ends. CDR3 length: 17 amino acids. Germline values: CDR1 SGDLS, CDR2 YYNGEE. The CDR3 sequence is CASSVAQTGIGAGELFF. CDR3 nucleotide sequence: TGTGCCAGCAGCGTAGCTCAGACAGGAATAGGGGCCGGGGAGCTGTTTTTT.

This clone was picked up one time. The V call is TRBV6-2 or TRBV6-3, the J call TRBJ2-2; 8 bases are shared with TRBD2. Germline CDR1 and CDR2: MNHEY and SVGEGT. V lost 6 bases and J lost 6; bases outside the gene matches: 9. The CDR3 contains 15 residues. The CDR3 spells CASSAPGRGAGELFF. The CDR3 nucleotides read TGTGCCAGCAGCGCCCCGGGGCGGGGGGCCGGGGAGCTGTTTTTT.

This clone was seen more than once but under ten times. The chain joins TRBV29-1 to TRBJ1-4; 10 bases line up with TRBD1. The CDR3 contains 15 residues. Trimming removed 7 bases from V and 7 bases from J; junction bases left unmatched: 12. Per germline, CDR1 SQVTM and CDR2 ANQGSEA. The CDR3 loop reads CSATPGTGVGEKLFF. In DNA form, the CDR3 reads TGCAGCGCAACACCAGGGACAGGGGTTGGTGAAAAACTGTTTTTT.

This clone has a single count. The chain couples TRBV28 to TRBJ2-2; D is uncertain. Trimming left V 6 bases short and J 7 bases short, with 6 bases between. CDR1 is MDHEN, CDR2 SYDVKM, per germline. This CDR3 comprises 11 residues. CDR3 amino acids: CASRTRGELFF. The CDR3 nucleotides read TGTGCCAGCAGAACTCGCGGGGAGCTGTTTTTT.

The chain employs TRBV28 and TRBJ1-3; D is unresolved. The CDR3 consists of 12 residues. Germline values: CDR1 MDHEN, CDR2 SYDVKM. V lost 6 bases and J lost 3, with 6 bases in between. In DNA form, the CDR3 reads TGTGCCAGCAGCCGTTTTGGAAACACCATATATTTT. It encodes CASSRFGNTIYF.

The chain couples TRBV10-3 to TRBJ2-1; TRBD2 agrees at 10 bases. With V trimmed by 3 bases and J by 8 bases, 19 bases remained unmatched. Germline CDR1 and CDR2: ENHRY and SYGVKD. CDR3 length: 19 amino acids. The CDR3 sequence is CAISDDHTGLAGVVHEQFF. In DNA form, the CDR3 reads TGTGCCATCAGTGACGACCATACGGGCCTAGCGGGAGTAGTGCATGAGCAGTTCTTC.

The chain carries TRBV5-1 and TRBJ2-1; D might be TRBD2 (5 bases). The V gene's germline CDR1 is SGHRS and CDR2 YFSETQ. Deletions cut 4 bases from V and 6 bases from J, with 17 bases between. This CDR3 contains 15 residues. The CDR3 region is CASSATISSGNEQFF. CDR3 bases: TGCGCCAGCAGCGCGACTATTTCCTCCGGCAATGAGCAGTTCTTC.

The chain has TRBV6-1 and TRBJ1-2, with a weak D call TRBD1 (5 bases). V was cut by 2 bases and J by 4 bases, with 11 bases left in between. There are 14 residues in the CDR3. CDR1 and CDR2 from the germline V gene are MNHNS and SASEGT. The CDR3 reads CASSESGQGYGYTF. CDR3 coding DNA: TGTGCCAGCAGTGAATCGGGGCAGGGCTATGGCTACACCTTC.

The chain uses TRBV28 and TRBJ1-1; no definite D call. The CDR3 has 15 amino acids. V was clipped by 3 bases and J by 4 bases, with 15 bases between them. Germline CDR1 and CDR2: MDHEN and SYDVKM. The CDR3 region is CASSFRLTRPTEAFF. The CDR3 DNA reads TGTGCCAGCAGTTTTAGATTGACCCGGCCCACTGAAGCTTTCTTT.

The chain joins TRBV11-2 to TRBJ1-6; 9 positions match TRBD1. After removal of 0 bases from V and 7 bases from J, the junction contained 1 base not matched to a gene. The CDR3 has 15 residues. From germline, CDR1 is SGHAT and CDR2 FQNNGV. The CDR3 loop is CASSLEQGANSPLHF. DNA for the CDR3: TGTGCCAGCAGCTTAGAACAGGGGGCCAATTCACCCCTCCACTTT.

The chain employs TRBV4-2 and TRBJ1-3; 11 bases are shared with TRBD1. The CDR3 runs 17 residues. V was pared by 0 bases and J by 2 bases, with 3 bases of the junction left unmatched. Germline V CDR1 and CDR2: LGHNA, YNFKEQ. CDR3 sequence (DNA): TGTGCCAGCAGCCAAGAGGGGACAGGGGGTGCTGGAAACACCATATATTTT. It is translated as CASSQEGTGGAGNTIYF.